This TCR beta chain was captured in a study of T cells in localized non-small cell lung cancer. Whole-study findings and limits: Uninvolved adjacent lung showed the highest T cell clonality, exceeding tumor. A higher density of T cells in blood coincided with extended overall survival.

Germline V gene data show CDR1 as SQVTM and CDR2 as ANQGSEA. This CDR3 comprises 17 residues. As for this clone: The antigen is undetermined.

Repertoires were generated with immunoSEQ multiplex PCR, while TCRdb's copy carries only in-frame clones and drops some. Of about 35,000 clones listed, 85% to 95% are singletons. The sample consisted of peripheral blood mononuclear cells, taken before any cancer treatment. This TCR was recovered from a female donor older than 55 with stage II lung adenocarcinoma. V is TRBV29-1 and J is TRBJ2-5; D is perhaps TRBD1 (6 bases). The CDR3, as DNA: TGCAACACCTCCCCCGACAGGCGAATAAAGTACCAAGAGACCCAGTACTTC. It codes for CNTSPDRRIKYQETQYF.